Listed below are T cell receptor beta chains from one sample, sequenced in a study of blood T cells in healthy people across ages. TCRdb recomputed calls from the 5' RACE reads with MiXCR, one row per CDR3 protein. The sample yields roughly 1,100,000 distinct CDR3 sequences, less than 25% seen once. These data also formed part of another study, on T cells of mothers and their children.

Sequencing was performed on blood. These receptors were taken from a girl aged 2-9 years in good health. Both conserved end residues are part of each CDR3. A D gene is named only where the DNA matches it firmly. Only part of the rows carry a size: once, few, many, or a class if the clone is expanded.

cdr3_aa,cdr3_nt,clone_size,v_call,d_call,j_call
CASSPRPAGGGYNEQFF,TGTGCCAGCAGCCCCCGGCCGGCGGGGGGCGGGTACAATGAGCAGTTCTTC,.,TRBV7-2,TRBD2,TRBJ2-1
CASSLGRHSYEQYF,TGTGCCAGCAGTTTGGGGCGTCACTCCTACGAGCAGTACTTC,.,TRBV27,.,TRBJ2-7
CASSQSGVNSPLHF,TGCGCCAGCAGCCAATCAGGGGTAAATTCACCCCTCCACTTT,.,TRBV4-1,.,TRBJ1-6
CASSFFPHEQFF,TGTGCCAGCAGCTTTTTCCCACACGAGCAGTTCTTC,few,TRBV7-2,.,TRBJ2-1
CASSYSGLKPDTQYF,TGTGCCAGCAGTTACTCGGGACTGAAACCAGATACGCAGTATTTT,.,TRBV6-5,.,TRBJ2-3
CASSPGKSQETQYF,TGTGCCAGCTCACCAGGGAAGTCTCAAGAGACCCAGTACTTC,.,TRBV18,.,TRBJ2-5
CSARDLTGISYEQYF,TGCAGTGCTAGAGACCTCACAGGAATATCCTACGAGCAGTACTTC,.,TRBV20-1,.,TRBJ2-7
CASSKGQGGADTQYF,TGCGCCAGCAGCAAAGGACAGGGGGGCGCAGATACGCAGTATTTT,.,TRBV4-3,TRBD1,TRBJ2-3
CSKLAGGEQFF,TGCAGTAAACTAGCGGGTGGGGAGCAGTTCTTC,once,TRBV20-1,TRBD2,TRBJ2-1
CASSLALGKAFF,TGTGCCAGCAGCTTAGCGTTGGGGAAAGCTTTCTTT,few,TRBV7-9,.,TRBJ1-1
CASSPKGTGVGEQFF,TGTGCCAGCAGCCCCAAAGGGACAGGGGTGGGTGAGCAGTTCTTC,.,TRBV7-3,TRBD1,TRBJ2-1
CASSFPGFGPDASTDTQYF,TGTGCCAGCAGTTTCCCTGGGTTCGGGCCCGACGCTAGCACAGATACGCAGTATTTT,.,TRBV6-5,.,TRBJ2-3
CASSLESGDQETQYF,TGCGCCAGCAGCTTGGAGTCAGGGGACCAAGAGACCCAGTACTTC,.,TRBV5-1,.,TRBJ2-5
CASSYSKLQGTETQYF,TGCGCCAGCAGTTACTCGAAACTACAGGGAACGGAGACCCAGTACTTC,few,TRBV6-5,.,TRBJ2-5
CASSTGSRGRSYNEQFF,TGTGCCAGCAGTACCGGATCCCGGGGTCGCTCCTACAATGAGCAGTTCTTC,few,TRBV6-2/TRBV6-3,.,TRBJ2-1
CATSDFSRKETQYF,TGTGCCACCAGTGATTTTTCTCGGAAAGAGACCCAGTACTTC,few,TRBV24-1,.,TRBJ2-5
CASSESPGGQPQHF,TGTGCCAGCAGCGAATCACCCGGCGGTCAGCCCCAGCATTTT,few,TRBV7-6,.,TRBJ1-5
CATSTRTFSYEQYF,TGTGCCACCAGCACCCGGACCTTCTCCTACGAGCAGTACTTC,.,TRBV15,.,TRBJ2-7
CAIQDKNGELFF,TGTGCCATCCAAGATAAGAACGGGGAGCTGTTTTTT,.,TRBV10-3,.,TRBJ2-2
CASSLDLQEKLFF,TGTGCCAGCAGTTTAGATCTCCAGGAAAAACTGTTTTTT,few,TRBV12-3/TRBV12-4,.,TRBJ1-4
CASSPGHTQYF,TGTGCCAGCAGCCCCGGACATACGCAGTATTTT,.,TRBV7-3,.,TRBJ2-3
CSVEDGQGSAGLFF,TGCAGCGTTGAAGACGGACAGGGTTCGGCGGGACTGTTTTTT,few,TRBV29-1,TRBD1,TRBJ1-4
CASGTALNTEAFF,TGTGCCAGCGGGACAGCCTTGAACACTGAAGCTTTCTTT,.,TRBV7-3,TRBD1,TRBJ1-1
CSARGARQGRALNQPQHF,TGCAGTGCTAGAGGGGCCCGACAGGGACGGGCGCTAAATCAGCCCCAGCATTTT,.,TRBV20-1,TRBD1,TRBJ1-5
CATSGGLNTEAFF,TGTGCCACCAGTGGCGGACTGAACACTGAAGCTTTCTTT,.,TRBV24-1,.,TRBJ1-1
CASSFRDHSGGMNTEAFF,TGTGCCAGCAGCTTCCGGGACCACAGCGGGGGCATGAACACTGAAGCTTTCTTT,few,TRBV7-9,.,TRBJ1-1
CSALLGTSSYEQYF,TGCAGTGCCCTTCTGGGGACTAGTAGCTACGAGCAGTACTTC,.,TRBV20-1,TRBD2,TRBJ2-7
CASSRTAAYEQYF,TGTGCCAGCAGTCGGACAGCGGCCTACGAGCAGTACTTC,.,TRBV6-5,.,TRBJ2-7
CACSLRLAGGASTDTQYF,TGCGCCTGCAGCTTGAGACTAGCGGGGGGCGCTAGCACAGATACGCAGTATTTT,.,TRBV5-1,TRBD2,TRBJ2-3
CASSLSTGQGYEQYF,TGTGCCAGCAGTTTATCTACAGGGCAAGGCTACGAGCAGTACTTC,.,TRBV27,.,TRBJ2-7
CASIGPQGEAFF,TGTGCCAGCATTGGACCCCAGGGTGAAGCTTTCTTT,few,TRBV7-9,.,TRBJ1-1
CASSLYGTDSPLHF,TGTGCCAGCAGTTTATACGGCACTGATTCACCCCTCCACTTT,.,TRBV27,.,TRBJ1-6
CASSELAGGHEQFF,TGTGCCAGCAGTGAATTAGCGGGGGGGCATGAGCAGTTCTTC,few,TRBV2,TRBD2,TRBJ2-1
CASSQVFSGQGANEQYF,TGCGCCAGCAGCCAAGTATTCTCGGGACAGGGGGCCAACGAGCAGTACTTC,.,TRBV4-1,TRBD1,TRBJ2-7
CASSLSDRTYEQYF,TGTGCCAGCAGCTTATCGGACAGGACCTACGAGCAGTACTTC,.,TRBV7-9,TRBD1,TRBJ2-7
CASSYYSREQYF,TGTGCCAGCAGTTACTATTCGCGGGAGCAGTACTTC,few,TRBV28,.,TRBJ2-7
CSARTSGVREQFF,TGCAGCGCTAGGACTAGCGGGGTCCGGGAGCAGTTCTTC,.,TRBV20-1,TRBD2,TRBJ2-1
CASSFRGSSGTDTQYF,TGTGCCAGCAGTTTTCGCGGGAGCTCTGGCACAGATACGCAGTATTTT,few,TRBV6-6,TRBD2,TRBJ2-3
CASSPEGVGTYEQYF,TGTGCCAGCAGCCCCGAAGGGGTGGGAACCTACGAGCAGTACTTC,.,TRBV4-2,.,TRBJ2-7
CASSSFPGYWGSSYEQYF,TGTGCCAGCAGTTCATTCCCCGGGTATTGGGGTTCCTCCTACGAGCAGTACTTC,few,TRBV12-3/TRBV12-4,.,TRBJ2-7
CAIMGDSGSYEQYF,TGTGCCATCATGGGGGATAGCGGCTCCTACGAGCAGTACTTC,.,TRBV10-3,.,TRBJ2-7
CASIQTGTDTQYF,TGTGCCAGCATTCAAACGGGAACAGATACGCAGTATTTT,.,TRBV28,.,TRBJ2-3
CASTASSGDPDTQYF,TGTGCCAGCACCGCATCTAGCGGGGATCCAGATACGCAGTATTTT,.,TRBV7-6,TRBD2,TRBJ2-3
CASSLDYSQTYNEQFF,TGTGCCAGCAGCTTAGACTATAGTCAAACCTACAATGAGCAGTTCTTC,few,TRBV13,.,TRBJ2-1
CASSYGPRTSFSGNTIYF,TGTGCCAGCAGTTACGGGCCGCGGACCAGCTTCTCTGGAAACACCATATATTTT,few,TRBV28,.,TRBJ1-3
CASSLGQGEDYTF,TGTGCCAGCAGCTTAGGGCAGGGGGAAGACTACACCTTC,few,TRBV7-8,TRBD1,TRBJ1-2
CASSPDGSGGQETQYF,TGCGCCAGCAGCCCAGACGGGAGCGGGGGGCAAGAGACCCAGTACTTC,few,TRBV4-3,TRBD2,TRBJ2-5
CASRQDNSPLHF,TGTGCCAGCAGACAGGATAATTCACCCCTCCACTTT,.,TRBV27,.,TRBJ1-6
CASSLTTSDTDTQYF,TGTGCCAGCAGCTTAACAACTAGCGACACAGATACGCAGTATTTT,.,TRBV7-3,TRBD2,TRBJ2-3
CASSYPASYGYTF,TGTGCCAGCAGTTACCCAGCTTCGTATGGCTACACCTTC,few,TRBV6-2/TRBV6-3,.,TRBJ1-2
CASSTQRGSYTDTQYF,TGTGCCAGCAGCACTCAGCGGGGGAGCTACACTGATACGCAGTATTTT,few,TRBV11-1,TRBD2,TRBJ2-3
CASTARPASEKLFF,TGTGCCAGCACCGCAAGGCCGGCTTCTGAAAAACTGTTTTTT,few,TRBV9,.,TRBJ1-4
CASSVGWSGEETQYF,TGTGCCAGCAGCGTAGGATGGAGCGGCGAAGAGACCCAGTACTTC,.,TRBV9,.,TRBJ2-5